Described below is a single T cell receptor (beta chain) sequence and its context. Its target is not known. This record belongs to a study of cytomegalovirus exposure and HLA in healthy donors. Overall study findings and caveats: Owing to their indistinguishability, certain V segments, notably TRBV6-2 and TRBV6-3, were excluded.

The donors gave bone marrow, and they were healthy. Trimming took 3 bases from V and 0 from J, leaving 9 bases between them. Germline-derived CDR1 and CDR2 are MNHEY and SMNVEV (reference sequence). This CDR3 has 16 amino acids. With 60 Vbeta and 13 Jbeta primers, the PCR was carried out. Clones were sequenced by immunoSEQ multiplex PCR, and TCRdb holds only the in-frame ones, with some missing. The sample comprises some 110,000 clones, roughly 83% of which are singletons, and approximately 4.5% rests with the top ten. The clonotype originates from a man between 25 and 39 years old in good health and CMV-seropositive. The sequenced sample was PBMCs. The chain couples TRBV27 to TRBJ2-6; no reliable D call. CDR3 sequence: CASSFGALSGANVLTF. The CDR3 DNA follows: TGTGCCAGCAGTTTTGGAGCCCTCTCTGGGGCCAACGTCCTGACTTTC.